Listed below are T cell receptor beta chains from one sample, sequenced in a study of cytomegalovirus exposure and HLA in healthy donors. The method was immunoSEQ multiplex PCR; TCRdb's version includes in-frame clones alone and lacks a portion of them. The sample consists of roughly 120,000 clones, less than 20% of them appearing once. The specimen sequenced was PBMCs. These receptors were taken from a woman aged 18-29 years in good health and CMV-seronegative. Both conserved end residues are part of each CDR3. The order of the fields is CDR3 length, V gene, J gene, D gene, clone size, CDR3 DNA, CDR3 protein. D genes are given only for firm matches. The size field is filled for only some rows; it gives once, few, many or a size class.

length: 12
V: TRBV30
J: TRBJ2-7
D: TRBD2
size: -
DNA: TGTGCCTGTAGCGGGAGATTCTACGAGCAGTCCTTC
CDR3: CACSGRFYEQSF

length: 13
V: TRBV29-1
J: TRBJ2-5
D: TRBD1
size: few
DNA: TGCAGCGTTGGAGCAGGGGGCAAAGAGACCCAGTACTTC
CDR3: CSVGAGGKETQYF

length: 18
V: TRBV5-4
J: TRBJ1-6
D: TRBD1
size: -
DNA: TGTGCCAGCAGCTTGTTGGGACAGGGGGCCATCGATAATTCACCCCTCCACTTT
CDR3: CASSLLGQGAIDNSPLHF

length: 12
V: TRBV4-2
J: TRBJ1-1
D: -
size: -
DNA: TGTGCCAGCAGAAAAGGGGACACTGAAGCTTTCTTT
CDR3: CASRKGDTEAFF

length: 13
V: TRBV4-3
J: TRBJ1-2
D: -
size: -
DNA: TGCGCCAGCCGCCCCCAGGGAAACTATGGCTACACCTTC
CDR3: CASRPQGNYGYTF

length: 15
V: TRBV11-2
J: TRBJ1-5
D: -
size: -
DNA: TGTGCCAGCAGTGCAGGCCCGACTAGCAATCAGCCCCAGCATTTT
CDR3: CASSAGPTSNQPQHF

length: 16
V: TRBV28
J: TRBJ2-2
D: TRBD1
size: -
DNA: TGTGCCAGCAGTACTACAGGAAAGGGGGCAGGGGGGGAGCTGTTTTTT
CDR3: CASSTTGKGAGGELFF

length: 15
V: TRBV5-8
J: TRBJ1-1
D: TRBD1
size: few
DNA: TGTGCCAGCACGAAAGGTGGGACAGGGATAACTGAAGCTTTCTTT
CDR3: CASTKGGTGITEAFF

length: 15
V: TRBV13
J: TRBJ1-2
D: -
size: -
DNA: TGTGCCAGCAGGAAGAGCGACAGGACCTACTATGGCTACACCTTC
CDR3: CASRKSDRTYYGYTF

length: 14
V: TRBV9
J: TRBJ2-7
D: TRBD1
size: -
DNA: TGTGCCAGCAGCCCCGATGACAGGGCCTACGAGCAGTACTTC
CDR3: CASSPDDRAYEQYF

length: 17
V: TRBV4-3
J: TRBJ2-2
D: TRBD2
size: -
DNA: TGCGCCAGCAGCCAAGATATAAGCGGGGTCGGCAGCGGGGAGCTGTTTTTT
CDR3: CASSQDISGVGSGELFF

length: 14
V: TRBV7-2
J: TRBJ2-1
D: TRBD2
size: -
DNA: TGTGCCAGCAGCTTAGTTTCGGGGGAGGGGGAGCAGTTCTTC
CDR3: CASSLVSGEGEQFF

length: 14
V: TRBV7-9
J: TRBJ1-6
D: -
size: few
DNA: TGTGCCAGCAGCCGGGGAGGCCTGAAGTCACCCCTCCACTTT
CDR3: CASSRGGLKSPLHF

length: 13
V: TRBV10-3
J: TRBJ1-2
D: TRBD1
size: few
DNA: TGTGCCATCACTGAGACAGGGAGAGATCGCTACACCTTC
CDR3: CAITETGRDRYTF

length: 13
V: TRBV29-1
J: TRBJ1-6
D: -
size: few
DNA: TGCAGCGTAGCGAGCTCCTATAATTCACCCCTCCACTTT
CDR3: CSVASSYNSPLHF

length: 14
V: TRBV25-1
J: TRBJ1-6
D: TRBD1
size: few
DNA: TGTGCCAGCACCGACGGACAGGGTGGGCCACCCCTCCACTTT
CDR3: CASTDGQGGPPLHF

length: 21
V: TRBV5-1
J: TRBJ2-1
D: TRBD2
size: -
DNA: TGCGCCAGCAGCTTGGCTCTGGGGCTAGCGGGGGGACAGAGCTCCTACAATGAGCAGTTCTTC
CDR3: CASSLALGLAGGQSSYNEQFF